The rows below give T cell receptor beta chains drawn from one sample of a study of blood T cell repertoires in COVID-19. Assay: immunoSEQ multiplex PCR; the TCRdb copy retains only in-frame clones and omits some. Here the sample spans 80,000 or so clones, approximately 90% being singletons. The sample was peripheral blood. These receptors came from a middle-aged man with acute or convalescent COVID-19. Each CDR3 is given with its conserved first and last residue.

v_call,j_call,cdr3_aa
TRBV7-2,TRBJ1-4,CASSLGVGEKLFF
TRBV5-6,TRBJ2-7,CASSSGTSPRDF
TRBV28,TRBJ2-3,CASSEWTSGSTDTQYF
TRBV5-1,TRBJ1-2,CASSSGQGAENYGYTF
TRBV28,TRBJ2-5,CASSLLLPTSGRGETQYF
TRBV10-3,TRBJ1-2,CAISAGQGRDRYGYTF
TRBV7-7,TRBJ2-1,CASSQGGRDEQFF
TRBV24-1,TRBJ1-2,CATSVGEARGYTF
TRBV9,TRBJ1-1,CASSLTVNTEAFF
TRBV5-6,TRBJ2-5,CASSLRQGRETQYF
TRBV20-1,TRBJ1-2,CSATGDGYTF